The T cell receptor (beta chain) under discussion was sequenced for a study of T-cell memory formation after mild COVID-19. Study in general: TCR clusters largely stayed donor specific.

TCRdb processed the 5' RACE reads anew with MiXCR; each CDR3 protein has one entry. The sample shows about 350,000 distinct CDR3 sequences, roughly 20% of them seen only once. This clonotype was seen at least ten times. Antigen unknown. Findings of the study overall: The main location of contracting CD4+ clones was CM and EM, and that of contracting CD8+ clones was EMRA.

The J segment lost 5 bases and the V segment lost 4 bases, leaving 6 bases of the junction unmatched. Per germline, CDR1 SGHRS and CDR2 YFSETQ. This CDR3 is built from 14 residues. Sequencing used PBMCs or a T cell subset sorted from them (not recorded which). The V call is TRBV5-1, the J call TRBJ1-1; 9 positions agree with TRBD1. The sequence derives from a man younger than 30 who had mild COVID-19 (a few samples of this study predate the infection). Cell type and time point are not known. The CDR3 here is CASSLGTGWTEAFF. The CDR3 nucleotides read TGCGCCAGCAGCCTTGGGACAGGGTGGACTGAAGCTTTCTTT.